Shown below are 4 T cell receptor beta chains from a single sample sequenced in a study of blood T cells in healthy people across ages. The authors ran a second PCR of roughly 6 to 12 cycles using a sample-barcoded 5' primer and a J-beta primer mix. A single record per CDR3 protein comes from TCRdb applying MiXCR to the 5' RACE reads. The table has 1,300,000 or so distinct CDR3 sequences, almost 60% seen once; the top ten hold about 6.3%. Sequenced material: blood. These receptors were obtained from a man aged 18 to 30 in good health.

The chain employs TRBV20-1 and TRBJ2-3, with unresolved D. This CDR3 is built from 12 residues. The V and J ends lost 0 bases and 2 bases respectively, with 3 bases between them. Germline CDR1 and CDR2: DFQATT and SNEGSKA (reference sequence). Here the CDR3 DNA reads TGCAGTGCTAGAGAAATCACAGATACGCAGTATTTT. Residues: CSAREITDTQYF.

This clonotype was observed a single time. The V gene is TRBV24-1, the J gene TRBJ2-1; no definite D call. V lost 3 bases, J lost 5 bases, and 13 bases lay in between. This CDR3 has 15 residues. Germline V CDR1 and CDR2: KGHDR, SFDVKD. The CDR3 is CATSDKGVTDNEQFF. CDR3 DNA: TGTGCCACCAGTGATAAAGGTGTCACTGACAATGAGCAGTTCTTC.

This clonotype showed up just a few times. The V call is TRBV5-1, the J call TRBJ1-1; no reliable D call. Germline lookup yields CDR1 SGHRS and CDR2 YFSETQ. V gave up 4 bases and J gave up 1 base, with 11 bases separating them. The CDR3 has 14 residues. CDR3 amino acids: CASSGTTQNTEAFF. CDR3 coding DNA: TGCGCCAGCAGCGGAACAACACAGAACACTGAAGCTTTCTTT.

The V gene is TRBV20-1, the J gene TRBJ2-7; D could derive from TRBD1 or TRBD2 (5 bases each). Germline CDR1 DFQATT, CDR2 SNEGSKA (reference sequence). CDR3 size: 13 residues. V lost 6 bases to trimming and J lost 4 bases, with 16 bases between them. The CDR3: CSAGERTLYEQYF. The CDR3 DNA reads TGCAGTGCGGGGGAGCGGACCCTTTACGAGCAGTACTTC.